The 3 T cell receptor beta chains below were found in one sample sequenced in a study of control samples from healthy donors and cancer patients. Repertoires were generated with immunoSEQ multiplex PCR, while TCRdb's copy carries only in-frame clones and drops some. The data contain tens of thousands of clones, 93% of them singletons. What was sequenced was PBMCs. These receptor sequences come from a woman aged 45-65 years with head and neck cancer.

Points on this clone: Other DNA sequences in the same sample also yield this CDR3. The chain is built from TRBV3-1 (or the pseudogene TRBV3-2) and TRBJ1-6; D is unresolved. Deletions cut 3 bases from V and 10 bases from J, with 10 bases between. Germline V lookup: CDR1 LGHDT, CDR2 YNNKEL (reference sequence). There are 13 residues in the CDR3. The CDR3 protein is CASSQDGGSPLHF. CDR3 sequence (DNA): TGTGCCAGCAGCCAGGACGGAGGGTCACCCCTCCACTTT.

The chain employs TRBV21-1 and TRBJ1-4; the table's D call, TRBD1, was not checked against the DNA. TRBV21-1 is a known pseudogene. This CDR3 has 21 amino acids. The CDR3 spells CASRSLNWAPLKTGESEKLFF. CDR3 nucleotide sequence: TGTGCCAGCAGGTCGCTAAACTGGGCCCCCCTTAAGACAGGGGAGAGTGAAAAACTGTTTTTT.

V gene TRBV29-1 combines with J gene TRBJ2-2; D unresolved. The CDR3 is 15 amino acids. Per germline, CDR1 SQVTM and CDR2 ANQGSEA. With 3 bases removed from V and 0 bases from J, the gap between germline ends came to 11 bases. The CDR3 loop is CSVEARTANTGELFF. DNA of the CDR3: TGCAGCGTTGAGGCCCGGACGGCGAACACCGGGGAGCTGTTTTTT.